The clone carrying this T cell receptor beta chain has just a few counts. Its target is unknown. Germline V gene sequence: CDR1 SEHNR, CDR2 FQNEAQ (reference sequence). The germline V and J ends were trimmed by 5 bases and 2 bases, with 10 bases remaining between them. The CDR3 sequence is 14 residues long. This entry belongs to a study of T cell repertoires in cytomegalovirus infection. Study at large: Public signatures in TCR beta pointed to CMV infection and matching HLA type.

Each CDR3 protein gets one entry after TCRdb re-called the reads with MiXCR. The data contain hundreds of thousands of distinct CDR3 sequences, about a tenth of them singletons. Overall study results and limits: HLA-C-restricted, CMV-specific TCR beta clonotypes were dominant ex vivo. Using cumulative public TCR beta family frequency, the authors identified those who carried CMV together with the relevant HLA.

This TCR was sampled from a human donor in good health (CMV status not recorded). Some clones in this sample may be carry-over from other donors' samples. Input material: PBMCs. This chain uses TRBV7-9 with TRBJ2-4, with TRBD2 as a possible D gene (5 bases). The chain's CDR3 is CASSPGESKNIQYF. Here the CDR3 DNA reads TGTGCCAGCAGCCCCGGGGAATCCAAAAACATTCAGTACTTC.